The subject of this entry is one TCR beta chain. Data came from immunoSEQ multiplex PCR; TCRdb stores just in-frame clones and leaves some out. The data contain some 89,000 clones, under 80% of them seen just once; the ten biggest clones take up about 42%. The sample is drawn from a study of shared clonotypes between healthy human individuals. Germline values: CDR1 SGHVS, CDR2 FQNEAQ. This CDR3 has 16 amino acids. With 3 bases clipped from V and 4 bases from J, the junction kept 7 bases outside the gene matches. V usage is TRBV7-8 and J usage is TRBJ2-1, with 9 bases matching TRBD2. Sequencing was done on a sample of memory CD8+ T cells sorted from blood. The subset denotes: CD45RO+ cells pooled with CCR7-negative TemRA cells. The TCR comes from a man younger than 45 in good health. The CDR3 DNA reads as TGTGCCAGCAGCTTGAGGCCTAGCGGGGTTTACAATGAGCAGTTCTTC. This gives the protein CASSLRPSGVYNEQFF.